A selection of T cell receptor beta chains follows, all from one sample in a study of identical twins. In TCRdb, the 5' RACE reads were re-called with MiXCR into one record per CDR3 protein. Among hundreds of thousands of distinct CDR3 sequences, less than 7% were seen once, and the ten largest hold around 1.7%. Input material: naive T cells sorted from blood. These receptors all stem from a young man in good health. CDR3s include the opening cysteine and the closing phenylalanine or tryptophan. Each record gives: clone size, J gene, V gene, D gene, CDR3 protein, CDR3 DNA. A D gene is named only where the DNA matches it firmly. A clone size is listed for some rows: how often the clone was seen (once, few, many), or a class if it is expanded.

few TRBJ2-3 TRBV4-2 . CASSSLRPTDTQYF TGTGCCAGCAGTTCCCTTCGGCCGACAGATACGCAGTATTTT
. TRBJ1-1 TRBV5-1 TRBD1 CASSQGLANTEAFF TGCGCCAGCTCACAGGGGCTTGCGAACACTGAAGCTTTCTTT
. TRBJ2-7 TRBV6-1 . CASSPLLDTGEQYF TGTGCCAGCAGTCCCCTGCTCGATACTGGGGAGCAGTACTTC
many TRBJ2-2 TRBV7-3 TRBD2 CASSLSSLRGRADTGELFF TGTGCCAGCAGCTTAAGCTCCTTGCGCGGGAGGGCCGACACCGGGGAGCTGTTTTTT
few TRBJ1-2 TRBV4-2 . CASSQDRGPGGYTF TGTGCCAGCAGCCAAGACAGAGGGCCAGGTGGCTACACCTTC
many TRBJ2-1 TRBV3-1 . CASSQGSAGGNEQFF TGTGCCAGCAGCCAAGGATCGGCAGGAGGCAATGAGCAGTTCTTC
many TRBJ2-1 TRBV29-1 . CSLRKGSYNEQFF TGCAGCCTACGGAAGGGGTCCTACAATGAGCAGTTCTTC
few TRBJ2-7 TRBV7-2 TRBD2 CASSGRLAGEQYF TGTGCCAGCAGCGGCAGACTAGCGGGAGAGCAGTACTTC
few TRBJ2-3 TRBV11-2 TRBD2 CASSSPGGLAESTDTQYF TGTGCCAGCAGCTCCCCGGGGGGGCTAGCGGAAAGCACAGATACGCAGTATTTT
. TRBJ2-7 TRBV16 TRBD1 CASSPRDRESEQYF TGTGCCAGCAGCCCCCGGGACAGGGAGAGCGAGCAGTACTTC
many TRBJ2-1 TRBV5-6 . CASSFLRGQRGYNEQFF TGTGCCAGCAGCTTTTTGAGGGGCCAGAGGGGCTACAATGAGCAGTTCTTC
. TRBJ2-3 TRBV7-8 TRBD2 CASSPAGGRGADTQYF TGTGCCAGCAGCCCTGCTGGCGGGAGGGGGGCAGATACGCAGTATTTT
many TRBJ1-1 TRBV29-1 . CSVLPGEEAFF TGCAGCGTTCTTCCCGGGGAGGAAGCTTTCTTT
many TRBJ1-4 TRBV7-2 . CASSTHSNFGEKLFF TGTGCCAGCAGCACCCATTCGAATTTCGGTGAAAAACTGTTTTTT
many TRBJ2-3 TRBV20-1 TRBD1 CSALGDRGSDTQYF TGCAGTGCCCTCGGGGACAGGGGATCAGATACGCAGTATTTT
few TRBJ2-2 TRBV27 TRBD2 CASSFLAGVTGELFF TGTGCCAGCAGTTTTTTAGCGGGAGTTACCGGGGAGCTGTTTTTT
. TRBJ2-3 TRBV20-1 TRBD2 CSARDSGGRAGYF TGCAGTGCTAGAGACTCGGGCGGGAGGGCTGGGTATTTT
many TRBJ1-5 TRBV6-1 TRBD1 CASSRTGKRQPQHF TGTGCCAGCAGTAGGACAGGGAAGCGTCAGCCCCAGCATTTT
few TRBJ2-3 TRBV20-1 TRBD1 CSANHGTEIDTQYF TGCAGTGCTAACCACGGGACAGAAATTGATACGCAGTATTTT
. TRBJ1-5 TRBV6-5 TRBD1 CASSYSTSRGQDQPQHF TGTGCCAGCAGTTACTCGACATCCAGGGGGCAGGATCAGCCCCAGCATTTT
many TRBJ1-2 TRBV12-3/TRBV12-4 . CASSTGTGNYGYTF TGTGCCAGCAGTACCGGGACGGGCAACTATGGCTACACCTTC
few TRBJ2-2 TRBV30 TRBD2 CAWRLALTGELFF TGTGCCTGGAGACTAGCGTTAACCGGGGAGCTGTTTTTT
. TRBJ1-4 TRBV4-2 . CASSQVNQAEEKLFF TGTGCCAGCAGCCAAGTAAATCAGGCTGAAGAAAAACTGTTTTTT
. TRBJ2-7 TRBV11-1 TRBD2 CASSLRQGLAGLEQYF TGTGCCAGCAGCTTACGCCAGGGACTAGCGGGGCTCGAGCAGTACTTC
few TRBJ2-1 TRBV6-5 TRBD2 CASSYLTVSGRRNEQFF TGTGCCAGCAGTTACTTGACAGTGAGCGGGAGGCGCAATGAGCAGTTCTTC
. TRBJ2-6 TRBV19 TRBD1 CASTDNRGRSGANVLTF TGTGCCAGTACCGATAACAGGGGAAGGTCTGGGGCCAACGTCCTGACTTTC
many TRBJ1-1 TRBV12-3/TRBV12-4 TRBD1 CASSPTAIGPGTGDTEAFF TGTGCCAGCAGCCCCACCGCCATTGGGCCCGGGACAGGGGACACTGAAGCTTTCTTT
. TRBJ2-5 TRBV30 . CAWSTGSVETQYF TGTGCCTGGAGTACAGGGTCGGTTGAGACCCAGTACTTC
few TRBJ2-7 TRBV10-3 . CAISESLQGNEQYF TGTGCCATCAGTGAATCCTTACAGGGTAATGAGCAGTACTTC
many TRBJ1-1 TRBV12-3/TRBV12-4 . CASSPGRGNTEAFF TGTGCCAGCAGTCCAGGGAGGGGGAACACTGAAGCTTTCTTT
many TRBJ1-1 TRBV27 . CASSGDLWTAMNTEAFF TGTGCCAGCAGTGGGGACCTTTGGACGGCTATGAACACTGAAGCTTTCTTT